The clone carrying this T cell receptor (beta chain) was seen just once. No antigen is known for it. The donors were part of the validation cohort of 120 subjects. That cohort was separate from the first cohort, which comprised about 670 subjects. These data originate in a study of cytomegalovirus exposure and HLA in healthy donors. Whole-study results and caveats: There were fewer than 200 TCR beta chains listed as cytomegalovirus-associated. The study found most TCR sequences rare, yet found some public TCRs in many donors. Confirmation was obtained in vitro that a few CMV-associated chains are specific for CMV antigens.

The CDR3 is made up of 15 amino acids. Germline values: CDR1 MGHRA, CDR2 YSYEKL. The trim removed 5 bases at V and 1 base at J, leaving 7 bases unmatched. The method was immunoSEQ multiplex PCR; TCRdb's version includes in-frame clones alone and lacks a portion of them. This sample has about 160,000 clones, with 70% to 90% found just once. Sequenced sample: PBMCs. The chain uses TRBV4-1 and TRBJ2-7; 8 nucleotides agree with TRBD2. The sequence derives from a woman younger than 30 in good health and CMV-seronegative. The CDR3 sequence: CASSVAGTRSYEQYF. For the CDR3, the DNA is TGCGCCAGCAGCGTAGCCGGGACTAGATCCTACGAGCAGTACTTC.